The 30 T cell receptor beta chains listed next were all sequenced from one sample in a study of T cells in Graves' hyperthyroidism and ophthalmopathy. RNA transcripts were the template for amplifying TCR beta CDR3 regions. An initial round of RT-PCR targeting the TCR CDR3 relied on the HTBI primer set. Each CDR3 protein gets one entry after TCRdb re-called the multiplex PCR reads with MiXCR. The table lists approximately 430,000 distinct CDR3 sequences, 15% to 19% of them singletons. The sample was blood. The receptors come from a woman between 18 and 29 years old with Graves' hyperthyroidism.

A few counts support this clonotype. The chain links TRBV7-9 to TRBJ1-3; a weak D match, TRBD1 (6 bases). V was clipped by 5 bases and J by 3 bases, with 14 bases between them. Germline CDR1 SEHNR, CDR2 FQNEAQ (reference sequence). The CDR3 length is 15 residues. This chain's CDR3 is CASSHHRDLGNTIYF. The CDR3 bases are TGTGCCAGCAGCCATCACAGGGATCTTGGAAACACCATATATTTT.

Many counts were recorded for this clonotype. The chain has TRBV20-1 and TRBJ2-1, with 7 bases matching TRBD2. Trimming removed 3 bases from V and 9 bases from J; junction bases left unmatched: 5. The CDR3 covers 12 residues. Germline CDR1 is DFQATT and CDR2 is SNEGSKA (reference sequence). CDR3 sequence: CSASRRGFEQFF. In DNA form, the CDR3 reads TGCAGTGCTAGTAGGCGGGGGTTTGAGCAGTTCTTC.

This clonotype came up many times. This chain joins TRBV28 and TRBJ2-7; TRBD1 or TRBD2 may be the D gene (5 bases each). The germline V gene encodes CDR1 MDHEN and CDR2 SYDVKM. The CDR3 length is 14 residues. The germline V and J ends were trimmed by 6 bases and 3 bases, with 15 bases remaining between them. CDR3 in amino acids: CASSPRTGGYEQYF. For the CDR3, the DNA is TGTGCCAGCAGCCCCAGGACTGGGGGCTACGAGCAGTACTTC.

CDR3 sequence (DNA): TGTGCCTCCTCAGCGGTGGGTAGGTCTGGGGCCAACGTCCTGACTTTC. Translated, it gives CASSAVGRSGANVLTF. The J gene is TRBJ2-6, the V gene TRBV6-1, with a tentative D call TRBD2 (5 bases). V gave up 11 bases and J gave up 1 base, with 18 bases separating them. The germline V gene encodes CDR1 MNHNS and CDR2 SASEGT. The CDR3 extends over 16 amino acids.

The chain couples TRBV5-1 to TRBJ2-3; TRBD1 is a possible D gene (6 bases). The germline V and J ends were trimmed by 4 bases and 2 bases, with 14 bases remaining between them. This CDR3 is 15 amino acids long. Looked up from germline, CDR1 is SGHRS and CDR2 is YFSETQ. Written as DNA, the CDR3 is TGCGCCAGCAGCCCCAGTGGACAGACCACAGATACGCAGTATTTT. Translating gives CASSPSGQTTDTQYF.

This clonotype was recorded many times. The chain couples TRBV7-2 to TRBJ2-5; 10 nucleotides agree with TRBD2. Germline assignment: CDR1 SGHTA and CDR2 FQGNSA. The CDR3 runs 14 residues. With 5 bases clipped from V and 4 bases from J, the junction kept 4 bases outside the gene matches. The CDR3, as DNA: TGTGCCAGCAGCCCCTCTAGCGGGGGAGAGACCCAGTACTTC. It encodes CASSPSSGGETQYF.

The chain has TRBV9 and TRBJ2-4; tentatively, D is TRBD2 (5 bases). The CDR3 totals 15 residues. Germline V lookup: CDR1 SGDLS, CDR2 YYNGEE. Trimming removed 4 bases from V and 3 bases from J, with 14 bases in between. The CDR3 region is CASSRWEWGKNIQYF. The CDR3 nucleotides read TGTGCCAGCAGCAGATGGGAGTGGGGCAAAAACATTCAGTACTTC.

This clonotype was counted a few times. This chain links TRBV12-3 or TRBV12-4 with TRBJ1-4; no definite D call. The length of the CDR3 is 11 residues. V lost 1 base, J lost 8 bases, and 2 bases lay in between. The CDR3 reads CASSLEEKLFF. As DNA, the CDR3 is TGTGCCAGCAGTTTAGAAGAAAAACTGTTTTTT.

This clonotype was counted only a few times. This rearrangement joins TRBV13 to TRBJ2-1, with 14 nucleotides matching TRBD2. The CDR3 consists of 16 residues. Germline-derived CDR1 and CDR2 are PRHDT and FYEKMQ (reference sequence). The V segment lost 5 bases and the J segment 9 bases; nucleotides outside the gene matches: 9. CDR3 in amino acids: CASSGGTSGRFSEQFF. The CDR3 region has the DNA TGTGCCAGCAGCGGGGGGACTAGCGGGAGATTTAGTGAGCAGTTCTTC.

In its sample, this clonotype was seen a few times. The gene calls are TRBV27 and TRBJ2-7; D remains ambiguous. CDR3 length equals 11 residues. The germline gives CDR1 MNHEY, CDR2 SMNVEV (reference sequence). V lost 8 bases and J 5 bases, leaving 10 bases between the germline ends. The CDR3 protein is CASGRIHEQYF. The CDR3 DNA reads TGTGCCAGCGGTCGGATCCACGAGCAGTACTTC.

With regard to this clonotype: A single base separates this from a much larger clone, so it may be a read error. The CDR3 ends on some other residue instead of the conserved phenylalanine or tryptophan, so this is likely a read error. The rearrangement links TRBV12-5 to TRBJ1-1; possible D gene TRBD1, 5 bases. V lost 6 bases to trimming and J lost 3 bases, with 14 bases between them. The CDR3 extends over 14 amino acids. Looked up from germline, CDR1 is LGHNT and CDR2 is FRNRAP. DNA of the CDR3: TGTGCTAGTGGCTGGGGACTCGGAGACACTGAAGCTTTCCTT. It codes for CASGWGLGDTEAFL.

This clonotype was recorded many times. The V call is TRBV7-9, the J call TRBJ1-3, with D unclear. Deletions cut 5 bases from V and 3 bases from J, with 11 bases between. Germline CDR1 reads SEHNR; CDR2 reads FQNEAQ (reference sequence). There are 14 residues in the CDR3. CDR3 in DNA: TGTGCCAGCAGCATTAGACATGTTGGAAACACCATATATTTT. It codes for CASSIRHVGNTIYF.

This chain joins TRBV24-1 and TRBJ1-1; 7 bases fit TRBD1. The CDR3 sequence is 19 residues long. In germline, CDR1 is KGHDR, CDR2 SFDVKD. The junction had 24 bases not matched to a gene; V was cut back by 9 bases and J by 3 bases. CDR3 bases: TGTGCCACCCCACTTTCCCACAGGGGCCCCATTGAACCAGACACTGAAGCTTTCTTT. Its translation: CATPLSHRGPIEPDTEAFF.

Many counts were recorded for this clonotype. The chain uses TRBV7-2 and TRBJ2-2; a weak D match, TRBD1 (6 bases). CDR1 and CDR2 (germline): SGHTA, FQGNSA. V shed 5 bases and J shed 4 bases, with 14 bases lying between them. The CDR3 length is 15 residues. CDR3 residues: CASSRLQGFTGELFF. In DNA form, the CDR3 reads TGTGCCAGCAGCCGCCTACAGGGATTCACCGGGGAGCTGTTTTTT.

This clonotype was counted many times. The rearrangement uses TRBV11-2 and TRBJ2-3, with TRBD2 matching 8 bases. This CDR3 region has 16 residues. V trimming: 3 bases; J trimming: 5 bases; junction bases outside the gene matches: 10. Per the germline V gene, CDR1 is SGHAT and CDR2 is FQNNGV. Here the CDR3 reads CASSFQAGVVIDTQYF. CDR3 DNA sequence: TGTGCCAGCAGCTTCCAAGCGGGAGTTGTCATAGATACGCAGTATTTT.

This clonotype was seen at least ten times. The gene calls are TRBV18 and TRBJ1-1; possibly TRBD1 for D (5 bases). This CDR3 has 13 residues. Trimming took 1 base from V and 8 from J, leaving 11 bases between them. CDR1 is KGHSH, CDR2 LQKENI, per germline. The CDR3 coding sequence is TGTGCCAGCTCACCACTGGAGGGGCGAGAAGCTTTCTTT. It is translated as CASSPLEGREAFF. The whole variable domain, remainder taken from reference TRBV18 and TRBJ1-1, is NAGVMQNPRHLVRRRGQEARLRCSPMKGHSHVYWYRQLPEEGLKFMVYLQKENIIDESGMPKERFSAEFPKEGPSILRIQQVVRGDSAAYFCASSPLEGREAFFGQGTRLTVV.

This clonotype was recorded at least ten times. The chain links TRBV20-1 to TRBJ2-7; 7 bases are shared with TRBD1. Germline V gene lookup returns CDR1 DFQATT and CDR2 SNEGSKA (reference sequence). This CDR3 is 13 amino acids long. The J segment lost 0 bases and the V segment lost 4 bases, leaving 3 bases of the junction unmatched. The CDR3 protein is CSAKDRSSYEQYF. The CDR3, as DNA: TGCAGTGCTAAGGACAGGAGCTCCTACGAGCAGTACTTC.

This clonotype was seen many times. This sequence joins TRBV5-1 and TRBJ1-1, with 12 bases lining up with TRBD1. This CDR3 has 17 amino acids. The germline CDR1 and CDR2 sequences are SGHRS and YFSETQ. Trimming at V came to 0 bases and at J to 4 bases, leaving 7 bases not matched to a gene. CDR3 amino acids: CASSLEGTGGSGTEAFF. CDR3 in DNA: TGCGCCAGCAGCTTGGAAGGGACAGGGGGCAGCGGCACTGAAGCTTTCTTT.

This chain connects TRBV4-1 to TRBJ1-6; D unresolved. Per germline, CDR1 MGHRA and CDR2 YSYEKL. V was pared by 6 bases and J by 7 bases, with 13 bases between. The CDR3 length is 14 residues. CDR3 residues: CASRPRDQNSPLHF. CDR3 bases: TGCGCCAGCAGACCCCGGGATCAAAATTCACCCCTCCACTTT.

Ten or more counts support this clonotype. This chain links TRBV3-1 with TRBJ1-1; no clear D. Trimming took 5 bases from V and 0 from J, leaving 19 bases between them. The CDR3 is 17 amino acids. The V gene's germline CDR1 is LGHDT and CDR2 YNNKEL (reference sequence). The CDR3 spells CASSARGNRFLNTEAFF. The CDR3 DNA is TGTGCCAGCAGCGCAAGAGGAAACAGATTCCTGAACACTGAAGCTTTCTTT.

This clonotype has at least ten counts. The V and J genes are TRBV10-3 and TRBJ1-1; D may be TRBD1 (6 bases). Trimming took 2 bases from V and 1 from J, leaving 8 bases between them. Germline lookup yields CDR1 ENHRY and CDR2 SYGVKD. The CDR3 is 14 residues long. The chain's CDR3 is CAISETTGNTEAFF. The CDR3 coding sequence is TGTGCCATCAGTGAGACGACAGGGAACACTGAAGCTTTCTTT.

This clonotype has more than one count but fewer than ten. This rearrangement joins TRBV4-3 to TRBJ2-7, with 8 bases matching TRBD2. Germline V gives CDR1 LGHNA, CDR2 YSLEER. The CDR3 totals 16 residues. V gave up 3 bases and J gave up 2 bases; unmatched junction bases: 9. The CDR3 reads CASSHPGVAGTYEQYF. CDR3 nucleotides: TGCGCCAGCAGCCACCCAGGGGTAGCGGGAACCTACGAGCAGTACTTC.

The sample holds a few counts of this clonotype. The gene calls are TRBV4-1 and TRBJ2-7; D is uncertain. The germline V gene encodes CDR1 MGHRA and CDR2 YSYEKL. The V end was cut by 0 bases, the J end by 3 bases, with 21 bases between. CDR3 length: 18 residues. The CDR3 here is CASSQDPQSKGFFYEQYF. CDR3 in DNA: TGCGCCAGCAGCCAAGACCCGCAGTCTAAGGGATTCTTCTACGAGCAGTACTTC.

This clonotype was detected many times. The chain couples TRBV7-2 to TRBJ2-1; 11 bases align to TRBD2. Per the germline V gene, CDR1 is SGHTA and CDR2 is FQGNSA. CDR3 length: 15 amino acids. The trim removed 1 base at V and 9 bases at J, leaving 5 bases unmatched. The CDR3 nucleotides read TGTGCCAGCAGCTTAGTTAGCGGGGGGGCATCTGAGCAGTTCTTC. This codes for CASSLVSGGASEQFF.

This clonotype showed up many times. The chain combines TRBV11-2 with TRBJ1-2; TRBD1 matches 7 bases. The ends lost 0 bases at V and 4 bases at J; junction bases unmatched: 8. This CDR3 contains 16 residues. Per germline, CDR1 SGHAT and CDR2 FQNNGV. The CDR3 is CASSLEGGTVSYGYTF. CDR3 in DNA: TGTGCCAGCAGCTTAGAGGGAGGGACAGTTTCCTATGGCTACACCTTC.

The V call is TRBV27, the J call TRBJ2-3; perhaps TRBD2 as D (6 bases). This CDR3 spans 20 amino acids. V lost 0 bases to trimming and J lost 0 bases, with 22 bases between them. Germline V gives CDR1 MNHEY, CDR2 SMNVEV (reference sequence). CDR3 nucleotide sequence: TGTGCCAGCAGTTTATCTTCTTCCAGGGACTTAGTAATTAGCACAGATACGCAGTATTTT. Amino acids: CASSLSSSRDLVISTDTQYF.

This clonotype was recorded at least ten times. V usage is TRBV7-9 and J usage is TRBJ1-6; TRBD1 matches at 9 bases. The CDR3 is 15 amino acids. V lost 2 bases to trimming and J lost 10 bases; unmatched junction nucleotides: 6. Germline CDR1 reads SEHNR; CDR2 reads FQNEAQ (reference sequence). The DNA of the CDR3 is TGTGCCAGCAGCTTACCACGGACAGGGGTCTCACCCCTCCACTTT. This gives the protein CASSLPRTGVSPLHF.

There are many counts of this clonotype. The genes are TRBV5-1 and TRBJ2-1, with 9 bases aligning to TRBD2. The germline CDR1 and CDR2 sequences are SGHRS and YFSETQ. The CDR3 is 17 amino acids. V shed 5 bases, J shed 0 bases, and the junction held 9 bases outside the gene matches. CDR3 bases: TGCGCCAGCAGTGATTCTCTAGCGGGATTCTCCTACAATGAGCAGTTCTTC. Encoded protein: CASSDSLAGFSYNEQFF.

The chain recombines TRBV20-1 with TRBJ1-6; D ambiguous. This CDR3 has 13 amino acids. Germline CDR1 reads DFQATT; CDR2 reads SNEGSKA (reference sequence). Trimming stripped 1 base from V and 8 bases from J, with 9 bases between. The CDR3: CSARVSYDSPLHF. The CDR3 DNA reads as TGCAGTGCTAGAGTATCGTACGATTCACCCCTCCACTTT.

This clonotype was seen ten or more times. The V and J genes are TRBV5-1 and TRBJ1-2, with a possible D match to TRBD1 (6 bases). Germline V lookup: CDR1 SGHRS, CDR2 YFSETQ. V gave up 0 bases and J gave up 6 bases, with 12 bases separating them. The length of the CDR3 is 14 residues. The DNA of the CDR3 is TGCGCCAGCAGCTTGGCCATATCAGGGGATGGCTACACCTTC. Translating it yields CASSLAISGDGYTF.